A single count supports the clone carrying this T cell receptor beta chain. Its antigen remains unknown. This entry comes from a study of graft-versus-host responses after intestinal transplantation. Study-level background: Transplant types were multivisceral, liver-intestinal, or isolated intestinal.

Libraries were prepared by immunoSEQ multiplex PCR; TCRdb keeps only in-frame clonotypes and omits some of them. This table holds 100,000 or so clones, roughly 91% found once. Findings and caveats of the study: GvH clones were found in recipient marrow; some appeared first in ileum or blood.

The sample consisted of unstimulated CD8+ T cells sorted from spleen or lymph node cells, taken before intestinal transplant. This sequence was found in a human donor who received an intestinal transplant.

As DNA, the CDR3 is TGCGCCAGCAGCTTGGAGTCCGGCAGGGGTTTAAACACCATATATTTT. It yields the protein CASSLESGRGLNTIYF. The V call is TRBV5-1, the J call TRBJ1-3, with a weak D call TRBD1 (6 bases). With 0 bases removed from V and 6 bases from J, the gap between germline ends came to 16 bases. CDR3 length equals 16 residues. CDR1 and CDR2 (germline): SGHRS, YFSETQ.